The 12 T cell receptor beta chains listed next were all sequenced from one sample in a study of OX40 agonist ivuxolimab in advanced cancers. Libraries were constructed by the immunoSEQ multiplex PCR assay. TCRdb carries this immuneACCESS record with in-frame sequences only. Its versions omit some clonotypes, under half of them owing to an unresolved V gene in the studies checked, with the rest unexplained. This sample is represented by 130,000 or so clones; about 92% of them were singletons. Clones ranked in the top ten supply approximately 0.93% of the sample. Sample: CD4+ or CD8+ T cells sorted from blood, taken in a trial of the OX40 agonist ivuxolimab. Source of these receptors: an adult with an advanced solid tumor such as melanoma, head and neck, liver or kidney cancer.

Remarks on this clone: The sample holds other DNA sequences that translate to the same CDR3. The chain is built from TRBV7-2 and TRBJ2-7; D gene uncertain. CDR1 is SGHTA and CDR2 is FQGNSA in the germline V gene. The CDR3 totals 12 residues. With 1 base removed from V and 3 bases from J, the gap between germline ends came to 4 bases. This chain's CDR3 is CASSLVSYEQYF. In DNA form, the CDR3 reads TGTGCCAGCAGCTTAGTGAGCTACGAGCAGTACTTC.

The rearrangement joins TRBV10-2 to TRBJ1-5; D possibly corresponds to TRBD1 (6 bases). The CDR3 length is 15 residues. The V end was cut by 2 bases, the J end by 7 bases, with 15 bases between. Germline loops: CDR1 WSHSY, CDR2 SAAADI. Written as DNA, the CDR3 is TGCGCCAGCAGTGAGGGAACAGGGTTCGGCCAGCCCCAGCATTTT. It yields the protein CASSEGTGFGQPQHF.

The rearrangement joins TRBV6-1 to TRBJ2-3; 9 bases are a match to TRBD1. The junction had 4 bases not matched to a gene; V was cut back by 8 bases and J by 1 base. The CDR3 is 14 residues long. Germline V CDR1 and CDR2: MNHNS, SASEGT. CDR3 DNA: TGTGCCAGCCGTAGGACAGGGGGCACAGATACGCAGTATTTT. Its translation is CASRRTGGTDTQYF.

This chain uses TRBV30 with TRBJ2-2, with 8 bases aligning to TRBD1. From germline, CDR1 is GTSNPN and CDR2 SVGIG (reference sequence). CDR3 size: 13 residues. Trimming at V came to 2 bases and at J to 6 bases, leaving 2 bases not matched to a gene. For the CDR3, the DNA is TGTGCCTGGAGTCAACAGGGGGCCGGGGAGCTGTTTTTT. This sequence encodes CAWSQQGAGELFF.

The V call is TRBV4-1, the J call TRBJ2-7; 12 positions agree with TRBD2. There are 18 residues in the CDR3. Looked up from germline, CDR1 is MGHRA and CDR2 is YSYEKL. Unmatched junction bases numbered 9, after V lost 3 bases and J lost 0 bases. The CDR3 here is CASSQRLAGVESSYEQYF. CDR3 DNA sequence: TGCGCCAGCAGCCAGCGACTAGCGGGAGTCGAGAGCTCCTACGAGCAGTACTTC.

V usage is TRBV5-6 and J usage is TRBJ1-4, with 7 positions matching TRBD1. This CDR3 spans 16 amino acids. Germline-derived CDR1 and CDR2 are SGHDT and YYEEEE. With V trimmed by 4 bases and J by 6 bases, 12 bases remained unmatched. For the CDR3, the DNA is TGTGCCAGCAGCACCCGTTACAGGGGTAGGGATGAAAAACTGTTTTTT. Amino acids: CASSTRYRGRDEKLFF. Full variable domain (missing parts from reference TRBV5-6 and TRBJ1-4): DAGVTQSPTHLIKTRGQQVTLRCSPKSGHDTVSWYQQALGQGPQFIFQYYEEEERQRGNFPDRFSGHQFPNYSSELNVNALLLGDSALYLCASSTRYRGRDEKLFFGSGTQLSVL.

This clone appeared a single time. This chain connects TRBV4-2 to TRBJ1-6; 9 bases line up with TRBD1. Germline CDR1 and CDR2: LGHNA and YNFKEQ. The J segment lost 9 bases and the V segment lost 5 bases, leaving 11 bases of the junction unmatched. This CDR3 has 16 residues. CDR3 nucleotide sequence: TGTGCCAGCAGCTTTCCTACCGGACAGGGGATTTCACCCCTCCACTTT. Translating gives CASSFPTGQGISPLHF.

The rearrangement uses TRBV7-9 and TRBJ2-2; 11 positions match TRBD1. With 5 bases clipped from V and 0 bases from J, the junction kept 8 bases outside the gene matches. CDR1 is SEHNR and CDR2 is FQNEAQ in the germline V gene (reference sequence). This CDR3 comprises 18 residues. The CDR3 DNA is TGTGCCAGCAGCCCACGGACAGGGGGCGCGGCGAACACCGGGGAGCTGTTTTTT. This encodes CASSPRTGGAANTGELFF.

This clone appeared a few times. The chain uses TRBV7-9 and TRBJ1-1; D not resolved. CDR1 and CDR2 from the germline V gene are SEHNR and FQNEAQ (reference sequence). The CDR3 covers 14 residues. V dropped 5 bases and J dropped 0 bases, with 10 bases sitting between them. The CDR3 loop is CASSPGRVNTEAFF. CDR3 nucleotides: TGTGCCAGCAGCCCGGGAAGGGTGAACACTGAAGCTTTCTTT. Combining the CDR3 with reference TRBV7-9 and TRBJ1-1 gives the whole variable domain DTGVSQNPRHKITKRGQNVTFRCDPISEHNRLYWYRQTLGQGPEFLTYFQNEAQLEKSRLLSDRFSAERPKGSFSTLEIQRTEQGDSAMYLCASSPGRVNTEAFFGQGTRLTVV.

This clone was counted once. V gene TRBV7-2 combines with J gene TRBJ2-4, with 12 bases aligning to TRBD2. CDR1 SGHTA and CDR2 FQGNSA come from the germline V gene. The CDR3 loop spans 18 amino acids. The V gene end was trimmed by 5 bases and the J gene end by 0 bases; junction bases not matched to a gene: 8. CDR3 DNA: TGTGCCAGCAGCCCACCGGGACTAGCGGGCGTAGCCAAAAACATTCAGTACTTC. Its protein is CASSPPGLAGVAKNIQYF.

The chain recombines TRBV6-5 with TRBJ1-5, with 7 bases lining up with TRBD1. Germline CDR1 is MNHEY and CDR2 is SVGAGI. Trimming at V came to 6 bases and at J to 9 bases, leaving 11 bases not matched to a gene. This CDR3 contains 14 residues. CDR3 sequence reads: CASREAGGLGPQHF. The CDR3, as DNA: TGTGCCAGCAGGGAAGCAGGGGGTTTAGGGCCCCAGCATTTT.

This rearrangement joins TRBV6-5 to TRBJ1-1, with unresolved D. CDR3 length equals 15 residues. Germline V gene lookup returns CDR1 MNHEY and CDR2 SVGAGI. V lost 4 bases to trimming and J lost 0 bases, with 12 bases between them. This CDR3 reads CASSFSGNVNTEAFF. Written as DNA, the CDR3 is TGTGCCAGCAGTTTCTCTGGCAACGTGAACACTGAAGCTTTCTTT.